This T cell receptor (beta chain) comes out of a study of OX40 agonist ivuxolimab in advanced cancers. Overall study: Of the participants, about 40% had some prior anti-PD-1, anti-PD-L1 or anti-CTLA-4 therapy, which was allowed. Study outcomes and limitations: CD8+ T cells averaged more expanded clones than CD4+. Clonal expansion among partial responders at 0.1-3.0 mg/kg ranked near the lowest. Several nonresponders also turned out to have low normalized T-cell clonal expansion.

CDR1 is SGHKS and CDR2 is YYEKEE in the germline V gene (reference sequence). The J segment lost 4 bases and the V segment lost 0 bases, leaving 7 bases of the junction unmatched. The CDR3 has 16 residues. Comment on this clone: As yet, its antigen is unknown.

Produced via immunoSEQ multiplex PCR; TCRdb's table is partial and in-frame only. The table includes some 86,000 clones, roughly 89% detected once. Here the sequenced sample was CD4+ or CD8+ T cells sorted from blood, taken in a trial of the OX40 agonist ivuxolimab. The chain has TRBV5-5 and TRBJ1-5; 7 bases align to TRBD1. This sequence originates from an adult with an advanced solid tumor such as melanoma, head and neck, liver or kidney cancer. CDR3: CASSLAGDRYNQPQHF. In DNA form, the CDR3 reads TGTGCCAGCAGCTTGGCTGGGGACAGATATAATCAGCCCCAGCATTTT. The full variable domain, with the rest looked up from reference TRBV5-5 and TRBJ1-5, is DAGVTQSPTHLIKTRGQQVTLRCSPISGHKSVSWYQQVLGQGPQFIFQYYEKEERGRGNFPDRFSARQFPNYSSELNVNALLLGDSALYLCASSLAGDRYNQPQHFGDGTRLSIL.